This T cell receptor (beta chain) was sequenced during a study of T-cell reconstitution after alpha-beta-depleted transplantation in children. Of note for this clonotype: Its target is unknown.

Unique molecular identifiers were used in preparing the TCRbeta library. TCRdb re-called the PCR reads through MiXCR, storing one row per CDR3 protein. The repertoire holds 450,000 to 600,000 distinct CDR3 sequences, with 10% to 15% as singletons. Notes on the study in general: About two months after transplant, alpha-beta T cells reportedly came from several hundred expanded graft clones. Surviving thymic progenitors and recipient T cells were the source of high TCRbeta diversity at day 60 in some patients.

The CDR3 has 12 residues. CDR1 and CDR2 (germline): DFQATT, SNEGSKA (reference sequence). Trimming took off 4 bases at V and 7 bases at J, with 11 bases between the two ends. The specimen was PBMCs, mostly from graft donor cells, collected 360 days after TCRalphabeta/CD19-depleted stem cell transplant. The J gene is TRBJ2-1, the V gene TRBV20-1; D ambiguous. The sequence was obtained from a male patient between 5 and 17 years old who had a stem cell transplant for acute myeloid leukemia, so the T cells may come from the graft donor. The CDR3 bases are TGCAGTGCTAATGGACCAAGTAATGAGCAGTTCTTC. Its translation: CSANGPSNEQFF.